This TCR beta chain emerged from a study of radiation and T cells in renal cell carcinoma. Repertoires were generated with immunoSEQ multiplex PCR, while TCRdb's copy carries only in-frame clones and drops some. The sample shows 100,000 to 150,000 clones, approximately 90% of them seen only once. Germline V CDR1 and CDR2: LNHDA, SQIVND (reference sequence). With V trimmed by 1 base and J by 10 bases, 4 bases remained unmatched. CDR3 size: 13 residues. Time point specified: blood 2 weeks post-SBRT. The treatment: 15 Gy SBRT to primary tumor, nephrectomy 4 weeks later. V gene TRBV19 combines with J gene TRBJ1-1; 9 nucleotides line up with TRBD1. The clonotype originates from a woman in her sixties or seventies with renal cell carcinoma. The specimen was blood, collected from a patient whose treatment included radiotherapy and nephrectomy. Here the CDR3 DNA reads TGTGCCAGTAGTATAGCCCTGGACAGGGGAGCTTTCTTT. It translates to CASSIALDRGAFF.